These 16 T cell receptor beta chains were all obtained from the same sample, sequenced in a study of cytomegalovirus exposure and HLA in healthy donors. The PCR had 60 Vbeta and 13 Jbeta primers. Method: immunoSEQ multiplex PCR; TCRdb's copy keeps in-frame clones and lacks some. The data hold 150,000 to 250,000 clones, with less than 80% observed a single time. Sequenced material: PBMCs. The receptors originated from a woman in her 30s in good health and CMV-seropositive.

The V call is TRBV10-2, the J call TRBJ1-4; a weak D match, TRBD1 (5 bases). The V and J ends lost 3 bases and 1 base respectively, with 9 bases between them. This CDR3 has 15 amino acids. Germline V CDR1 and CDR2: WSHSY, SAAADI. In DNA form, the CDR3 reads TGCGCCAGCAGTGACCCTCAGGGAACTAATGAAAAACTGTTTTTT. Encoded protein: CASSDPQGTNEKLFF.

As DNA, the CDR3 is TGCGCCAGCAGCCAAGGTCAGAGGGAGGGCACTGAAGCTTTCTTT. This codes for CASSQGQREGTEAFF. The J gene is TRBJ1-1, the V gene TRBV4-3; D is undetermined. The germline V and J ends were trimmed by 1 base and 4 bases, with 13 bases remaining between them. CDR3 size: 15 residues. Looked up from germline, CDR1 is LGHNA and CDR2 is YSLEER.

The rearrangement joins TRBV6-5 to TRBJ2-4; 8 nucleotides agree with TRBD1. With 0 bases clipped from V and 5 bases from J, the junction kept 0 bases outside the gene matches. This CDR3 has 14 residues. The germline gives CDR1 MNHEY, CDR2 SVGAGI. The CDR3 loop is CASSYSTGENIQYF. The DNA for the CDR3 is TGTGCCAGCAGTTACTCGACAGGGGAAAACATTCAGTACTTC.

Comment on this clone: The sample has other DNA sequences that encode this CDR3 too. V and J are TRBV7-8 and TRBJ2-1; the D gene is possibly TRBD2 (6 bases). The CDR3 loop spans 17 amino acids. Germline V CDR1 and CDR2: SGHVS, FQNEAQ. V shed 2 bases and J shed 2 bases, with 16 bases lying between them. CDR3 protein: CASSLLVAGLAYNEQFF. The CDR3 region has the DNA TGTGCCAGCAGCTTATTGGTCGCGGGACTGGCCTACAATGAGCAGTTCTTC.

This clone was seen a handful of times. This chain joins TRBV6-5 and TRBJ1-1; D possibly corresponds to TRBD1 (5 bases). V lost 7 bases to trimming and J lost 10 bases, with 25 bases between them. The CDR3 totals 15 residues. Germline lookup yields CDR1 MNHEY and CDR2 SVGAGI. As DNA, the CDR3 is TGTGCCAGCATCGCCCGCTGGGGGGGTTTATCAGGAGCTTTCTTT. It translates to CASIARWGGLSGAFF.

This clone showed up just a few times. V and J are TRBV29-1 and TRBJ2-5; no firm D call. The CDR3 is made up of 12 amino acids. Germline CDR1 reads SQVTM; CDR2 reads ANQGSEA. Trimming took 2 bases from V and 1 from J, leaving 5 bases between them. This CDR3 reads CSVEQAQETQYF. CDR3 bases: TGCAGCGTTGAACAGGCCCAAGAGACCCAGTACTTC.

This clone was observed a few times. The chain uses TRBV25-1 and TRBJ1-1; D is perhaps TRBD1 (5 bases). Germline assignment: CDR1 MGHDK and CDR2 SYGVNS. CDR3 size: 15 residues. V lost 3 bases and J 4 bases, leaving 15 bases between the germline ends. The CDR3 loop is CASSDETRGGTEAFF. DNA of the CDR3: TGTGCCAGCAGTGACGAGACAAGGGGAGGCACTGAAGCTTTCTTT.

The chain couples TRBV6-1 to TRBJ1-2, with 9 bases matching TRBD1. This CDR3 has 13 amino acids. CDR1 is MNHNS, CDR2 SASEGT, per germline. The J segment lost 3 bases and the V segment lost 5 bases, leaving 1 base of the junction unmatched. CDR3 in DNA: TGTGCCAGCAGTCGACAGGGGGACTATGGCTACACCTTC. Protein product: CASSRQGDYGYTF.

V usage is TRBV11-3 and J usage is TRBJ2-7; maybe TRBD1 (6 bases). V lost 6 bases and J lost 2, with 17 bases in between. This CDR3 has 15 residues. Germline CDR1 and CDR2: SGHNT and YENEEA. DNA of the CDR3: TGTGCCAGCAGACTTCGACAGGTTGCCACCTACGAGCAGTACTTC. Encoded protein: CASRLRQVATYEQYF.

The chain employs TRBV6-1 and TRBJ2-6; D not resolved. CDR3 length: 16 amino acids. Germline CDR1 reads MNHNS; CDR2 reads SASEGT. V lost 4 bases and J 0 bases, leaving 10 bases between the germline ends. The CDR3 loop reads CASSVVHFSGANVLTF. The CDR3 DNA reads as TGTGCCAGCAGTGTTGTCCACTTCTCTGGGGCCAACGTCCTGACTTTC.

The chain uses TRBV27 and TRBJ2-2; tentative D call: TRBD2 (5 bases). Germline lookup yields CDR1 MNHEY and CDR2 SMNVEV (reference sequence). The CDR3 sequence is 14 residues long. The ends were cut back, 5 bases at V and 3 bases at J, with 10 bases in the middle. The CDR3 DNA reads TGTGCCAGCAGTCTCGGGGTCCACACCGGGGAGCTGTTTTTT. It codes for CASSLGVHTGELFF.

The J gene is TRBJ1-1, the V gene TRBV7-9; TRBD1 is a possible D gene (5 bases). The CDR3 has 16 residues. V lost 5 bases, J lost 5 bases, and 21 bases lay in between. Germline V gene lookup returns CDR1 SEHNR and CDR2 FQNEAQ (reference sequence). The CDR3 DNA is TGTGCCAGCAGCATATTACGAGGGGTCCGGGGGACTGAAGCTTTCTTT. This encodes CASSILRGVRGTEAFF.

The J gene is TRBJ1-6, the V gene TRBV11-2; D is ambiguous. From germline, CDR1 is SGHAT and CDR2 FQNNGV. CDR3 size: 17 residues. With 5 bases removed from V and 0 bases from J, the gap between germline ends came to 14 bases. The CDR3 here is CASSGGMSGSYNSPLHF. CDR3 DNA: TGTGCCAGCAGCGGCGGGATGTCGGGCTCCTATAATTCACCCCTCCACTTT.

The chain has TRBV7-2 and TRBJ2-3, with D possibly being TRBD1 (6 bases). Germline CDR1 and CDR2: SGHTA and FQGNSA. CDR3 length: 14 amino acids. Trimming removed 5 bases from V and 2 bases from J, with 11 bases in between. The CDR3 here is CASSLRGITDTQYF. The CDR3 DNA is TGTGCCAGCAGCCTCAGGGGCATCACAGATACGCAGTATTTT.

The chain uses TRBV4-2 and TRBJ2-7, with 9 bases matching TRBD2. This CDR3 is built from 16 residues. Trimming at V came to 0 bases and at J to 2 bases, leaving 5 bases not matched to a gene. Germline V gene lookup returns CDR1 LGHNA and CDR2 YNFKEQ. The DNA of the CDR3 is TGTGCCAGCAGCCAAGAATGGGCGGGGGGGACCTACGAGCAGTACTTC. Translating it yields CASSQEWAGGTYEQYF.

CDR3 bases: TGTGCTAGTGGGGGGGGACAGGCCAGCACAGATACGCAGTATTTT. It encodes CASGGGQASTDTQYF. The rearrangement joins TRBV12-5 to TRBJ2-3; 8 bases map to TRBD1. The germline V gene has CDR1 LGHNT and CDR2 FRNRAP. V trimming: 6 bases; J trimming: 0 bases; junction bases outside the gene matches: 5. This CDR3 comprises 15 residues.